The source of this T cell receptor beta chain is a study of blood T cell repertoires in COVID-19. The overall study: COVID-19 samples from acute and convalescent phases originated in the United States, Italy and Spain. PBMCs, B-cell-depleted T cells, or T cells were the source of the cDNA or gDNA that made up the material.

V lost 0 bases, J lost 3 bases, and 2 bases stayed unmatched. This CDR3 has 14 amino acids. Germline V gives CDR1 SGHRS, CDR2 YFSETQ. Original methodology: Reference gene primers were amplified, and this amplification served to estimate nucleated cell counts. Repertoires were generated with immunoSEQ multiplex PCR, while TCRdb's copy carries only in-frame clones and drops some. The V and J calls and clone size come from that table; D and trimming were worked out from the DNA. There are about 190,000 clones in the sample; approximately 78% occur only once, and under 3.5% lies in the top ten. Sequencing input: peripheral blood. The V gene is TRBV5-1, the J gene TRBJ1-2; 7 bases match TRBD1. The origin of this receptor is a woman older than 75 with active or convalescent COVID-19. The CDR3 DNA reads as TGCGCCAGCAGCTTGGTTACAGGGGACTATGGCTACACCTTC. Encoded protein: CASSLVTGDYGYTF.